This passage covers 26 T cell receptor beta chains from one sample sequenced in a study of T cell changes during pregnancy in multiple sclerosis. Libraries were prepared by immunoSEQ multiplex PCR; TCRdb keeps only in-frame clonotypes and omits some of them. The sample holds fewer than 90,000 clones, about 93% seen once. The source was peripheral blood, collected in the third trimester of pregnancy. These receptors were collected from a female donor with multiple sclerosis, enrolled in a pregnancy study.

This clone showed up just once. The genes are TRBV19 and TRBJ1-1; D not certain. The length of the CDR3 is 13 residues. Germline loops: CDR1 LNHDA, CDR2 SQIVND (reference sequence). V was pared by 3 bases and J by 0 bases, with 5 bases between. CDR3 amino acids: CASSMYMNTEAFF. In DNA form, the CDR3 reads TGTGCCAGTAGTATGTACATGAACACTGAAGCTTTCTTT.

V gene TRBV28 combines with J gene TRBJ1-5; 8 nucleotides match TRBD1. Trimming cost V 6 bases and J 7 bases; bases outside gene matches: 11. Per the germline V gene, CDR1 is MDHEN and CDR2 is SYDVKM. CDR3 length: 15 amino acids. CDR3 sequence (DNA): TGTGCCAGCAGCCTACGAGACAGGGGACACCAGCCCCAGCATTTT. Its protein product is CASSLRDRGHQPQHF.

This clone was seen just once. V is TRBV7-3 and J is TRBJ2-5, with 12 nucleotides matching TRBD2. With 5 bases clipped from V and 2 bases from J, the junction kept 3 bases outside the gene matches. Germline lookup yields CDR1 SGHTA and CDR2 FQGTGA. The CDR3 is made up of 15 amino acids. The CDR3 nucleotides are TGTGCCAGCAGCATGACTAGCGGGAGTCAAGAGACCCAGTACTTC. This codes for CASSMTSGSQETQYF.

CDR3 sequence reads: CASSLVRVNTEAFF. The CDR3 DNA reads as TGCGCCAGCAGCTTGGTCAGGGTGAACACTGAAGCTTTCTTT. This sequence joins TRBV5-1 and TRBJ1-1, with D maybe TRBD1 (5 bases). The V and J ends lost 0 bases and 0 bases respectively, with 6 bases between them. Germline V gene lookup returns CDR1 SGHRS and CDR2 YFSETQ. This CDR3 has 14 amino acids.

The CDR3 coding sequence is TGTGCCAGCTCACCGCCACAGGGGGCGCGATACAATGAGCAGTTCTTC. Its translation: CASSPPQGARYNEQFF. The chain recombines TRBV18 with TRBJ2-1, with TRBD1 identical over 9 bases. CDR1 and CDR2 (germline): KGHSH, LQKENI. The J segment lost 4 bases and the V segment lost 3 bases, leaving 7 bases of the junction unmatched. The CDR3 length is 16 residues.

The chain couples TRBV6-1 to TRBJ2-7; 7 positions agree with TRBD1. There are 12 residues in the CDR3. Losses at the gene ends were 10 bases for V and 1 base for J; bases not matched to a gene: 4. CDR1 MNHNS and CDR2 SASEGT come from the germline V gene. CDR3 nucleotide sequence: TGTGCCACCCAGGGGGAATCCTACGAGCAGTACTTC. Protein product: CATQGESYEQYF.

The gene calls are TRBV19 and TRBJ2-1, with 9 bases aligning to TRBD1. With V trimmed by 5 bases and J by 0 bases, 5 bases remained unmatched. There are 16 residues in the CDR3. Germline values: CDR1 LNHDA, CDR2 SQIVND (reference sequence). For the CDR3, the DNA is TGTGCCAGTAGTTTCGACAGGGGGAGCTCCTACAATGAGCAGTTCTTC. Amino acid sequence: CASSFDRGSSYNEQFF.

The chain recombines TRBV19 with TRBJ2-1; 13 nucleotides agree with TRBD2. The CDR3 is 15 residues long. J was trimmed by 10 bases and V by 6 bases; bases with no gene match: 9. Germline CDR1 reads LNHDA; CDR2 reads SQIVND (reference sequence). The CDR3 sequence: CASSQRLAGGREQFF. The CDR3 coding sequence is TGTGCCAGTAGCCAAAGACTAGCGGGAGGTCGGGAGCAGTTCTTC. The full variable domain, its missing parts supplied by reference TRBV19 and TRBJ2-1, is DGGITQSPKYLFRKEGQNVTLSCEQNLNHDAMYWYRQDPGQGLRLIYYSQIVNDFQKGDIAEGYSVSREKKESFPLTVTSAQKNPTAFYLCASSQRLAGGREQFFGPGTRLTVL.

V and J are TRBV6-6 and TRBJ1-2; TRBD1 agrees at 9 bases. The ends lost 2 bases at V and 5 bases at J; junction bases unmatched: 3. Germline CDR1 is MNHNY and CDR2 is SVGAGI (reference sequence). This CDR3 has 14 amino acids. DNA for the CDR3: TGTGCCAGCAGTTACGACAGGGGGAAATATGGCTACACCTTC. Amino acid sequence: CASSYDRGKYGYTF.

The CDR3 is CASSHRASGTGELFF. CDR3 nucleotide sequence: TGTGCCAGCAGCCATCGGGCCTCGGGGACCGGGGAGCTGTTTTTT. The chain recombines TRBV4-2 with TRBJ2-2; tentative D call: TRBD2 (5 bases). V lost 3 bases and J 5 bases, leaving 13 bases between the germline ends. The CDR3 loop spans 15 amino acids. Germline V gives CDR1 LGHNA, CDR2 YNFKEQ.

The genes are TRBV5-6 and TRBJ2-7; D possibly corresponds to TRBD2 (6 bases). Trimming left V 2 bases short and J 1 base short, with 13 bases between. CDR3 length: 15 amino acids. CDR1 and CDR2 from the germline V gene are SGHDT and YYEEEE. In DNA form, the CDR3 reads TGTGCCAGCAGCTTAAGCGGGTTAAGTTCCTACGAGCAGTACTTC. Protein product: CASSLSGLSSYEQYF.

The genes are TRBV4-3 and TRBJ1-3; the match to TRBD1 covers 7 bases. With 4 bases clipped from V and 2 bases from J, the junction kept 5 bases outside the gene matches. Germline V CDR1 and CDR2: LGHNA, YSLEER. The CDR3 runs 15 residues. CDR3 protein: CASSLEGQAGNTIYF. As DNA, the CDR3 is TGCGCCAGCAGCCTGGAAGGACAGGCTGGAAACACCATATATTTT.

The chain combines TRBV5-1 with TRBJ2-5, with 7 nucleotides matching TRBD2. V lost 3 bases and J lost 7; bases outside the gene matches: 0. CDR1 is SGHRS, CDR2 YFSETQ, per germline. The CDR3 is 11 residues long. CDR3 DNA sequence: TGCGCCAGCAGCTGGGGGGGGACCCAGTACTTC. This sequence encodes CASSWGGTQYF.

V and J are TRBV20-1 and TRBJ2-1; D call uncertain. Germline CDR1 and CDR2: DFQATT and SNEGSKA (reference sequence). V shed 3 bases and J shed 6 bases, with 6 bases lying between them. The CDR3 extends over 11 amino acids. CDR3 protein: CSASVSNEQFF. The CDR3 DNA follows: TGCAGTGCTAGCGTCTCCAATGAGCAGTTCTTC.

This sequence joins TRBV4-1 and TRBJ2-7; TRBD1 aligns across 7 bases. V dropped 4 bases and J dropped 4; count of bases not matched to a gene: 7. The CDR3 is made up of 14 amino acids. Germline assignment: CDR1 MGHRA and CDR2 YSYEKL. In DNA, the CDR3 is TGCGCCAGCAGCCGAATAGGACAGGCGTACGAGCAGTACTTC. Encoded protein: CASSRIGQAYEQYF.

The chain has TRBV4-1 and TRBJ1-3; D possibly corresponds to TRBD1 (5 bases). Trimming took 2 bases from V and 4 from J, leaving 9 bases between them. This CDR3 comprises 14 residues. Germline V gene data show CDR1 as MGHRA and CDR2 as YSYEKL. In nucleotides, the CDR3 is TGCGCCAGCAGCCAACCCCGGGGGGGAAACACCATATATTTT. Protein: CASSQPRGGNTIYF.

J is TRBJ2-7 and V is TRBV5-5, with 7 bases lining up with TRBD2. Unmatched junction bases numbered 9, after V lost 0 bases and J lost 0 bases. The CDR3 totals 17 residues. Germline CDR1 SGHKS, CDR2 YYEKEE (reference sequence). The DNA of the CDR3 is TGTGCCAGCAGCTTGGGGGGGGGAGGCCTCCGCTCCTACGAGCAGTACTTC. It specifies CASSLGGGGLRSYEQYF.

The chain joins TRBV9 to TRBJ2-7; 8 bases match TRBD1. The trim removed 4 bases at V and 3 bases at J, leaving 6 bases unmatched. The CDR3 length is 14 residues. CDR1 is SGDLS, CDR2 YYNGEE, per germline. The CDR3 spells CASSSTGASYEQYF. CDR3 DNA: TGTGCCAGCAGCTCGACAGGGGCGAGCTACGAGCAGTACTTC.

The chain joins TRBV14 to TRBJ2-7, with D unclear. The V gene's germline CDR1 is SGHDN and CDR2 FVKESK. Trimming stripped 5 bases from V and 0 bases from J, with 5 bases between. There are 12 residues in the CDR3. The CDR3 region has the DNA TGTGCCAGCAGCTCGAGCTCCTACGAGCAGTACTTC. Protein sequence: CASSSSSYEQYF. The whole variable domain, filled in from reference TRBV14 and TRBJ2-7, reads EAGVTQFPSHSVIEKGQTVTLRCDPISGHDNLYWYRRVMGKEIKFLLHFVKESKQDESGMPNNRFLAERTGGTYSTLKVQPAELEDSGVYFCASSSSSYEQYFGPGTRLTVT.

The chain carries TRBV7-8 and TRBJ2-3; 12 bases are a match to TRBD1. The trim removed 5 bases at V and 3 bases at J, leaving 12 bases unmatched. This CDR3 has 18 residues. In germline, CDR1 is SGHVS, CDR2 FQNEAQ. This chain's CDR3 is CASSGTGGRRVGTDTQYF. In DNA, the CDR3 is TGTGCCAGCAGCGGGACAGGGGGCAGACGAGTTGGGACAGATACGCAGTATTTT. The full variable domain, with the rest looked up from reference TRBV7-8 and TRBJ2-3, is GAGVSQSPRYKVAKRGQDVALRCDPISGHVSLFWYQQALGQGPEFLTYFQNEAQLDKSGLPSDRFFAERPEGSVSTLKIQRTQQEDSAVYLCASSGTGGRRVGTDTQYFGPGTRLTVL.

The CDR3 spells CASSRLGVGQGAEGYTF. The DNA of the CDR3 is TGTGCCAGCAGCCGGCTGGGTGTGGGACAGGGGGCGGAGGGCTACACCTTC. The chain is built from TRBV7-2 and TRBJ1-2; 12 nucleotides line up with TRBD1. The CDR3 covers 17 residues. V lost 5 bases, J lost 8 bases, and 15 bases stayed unmatched. CDR1 and CDR2 (germline): SGHTA, FQGNSA.

J is TRBJ2-7 and V is TRBV28, with a tentative D call TRBD1 (5 bases). The germline V and J ends were trimmed by 3 bases and 6 bases, with 12 bases remaining between them. The CDR3 is made up of 13 amino acids. Germline-derived CDR1 and CDR2 are MDHEN and SYDVKM. The CDR3 sequence: CASSFSGNSEQYF. DNA for the CDR3: TGTGCCAGCAGTTTTTCAGGGAATAGCGAGCAGTACTTC.

The rearrangement uses TRBV10-1 and TRBJ1-1; tentative D call: TRBD1 (6 bases). The length of the CDR3 is 15 residues. The V end lost 3 bases, the J end lost 0 bases, and 11 bases lay between the germline ends. Germline CDR1 reads WNHNN; CDR2 reads SYGVQD (reference sequence). CDR3 coding DNA: TGCGCCAGCAGTGATGAAGGACAGCTGAACACTGAAGCTTTCTTT. This sequence encodes CASSDEGQLNTEAFF.

J is TRBJ2-5 and V is TRBV21-1; the D segment call TRBD2 is taken from the table without a DNA check. TRBV21-1 is an annotated pseudogene. The CDR3 extends over 15 amino acids. The CDR3 coding sequence is TGTGCCAGCAGCTCCCGCGTATGTCGACAAGAGACCCAGTACTTC. Amino acid sequence: CASSSRVCRQETQYF.

Remarks on this clone: Compared with germline, one end of the junction differs, possibly owing to a read error. V usage is TRBV28 and J usage is TRBJ2-2; D might be TRBD2 (5 bases). Germline V gene sequence: CDR1 MDHEN, CDR2 SYDVKM. The length of the CDR3 is 12 residues. The CDR3 DNA reads as TGTGCCAGTTGGCGGAACACCGGGGAACTGTTTTTT. This encodes CASWRNTGELFF.

V usage is TRBV11-2 and J usage is TRBJ2-7, with TRBD2 matching 10 bases. The CDR3 is 15 amino acids. V lost 5 bases to trimming and J lost 3 bases; unmatched junction nucleotides: 7. CDR1 and CDR2 (germline): SGHAT, FQNNGV. CDR3 sequence (DNA): TGTGCCAGCAGCCGCCCTAGCGGGAGAATCTACGAGCAGTACTTC. As protein: CASSRPSGRIYEQYF.